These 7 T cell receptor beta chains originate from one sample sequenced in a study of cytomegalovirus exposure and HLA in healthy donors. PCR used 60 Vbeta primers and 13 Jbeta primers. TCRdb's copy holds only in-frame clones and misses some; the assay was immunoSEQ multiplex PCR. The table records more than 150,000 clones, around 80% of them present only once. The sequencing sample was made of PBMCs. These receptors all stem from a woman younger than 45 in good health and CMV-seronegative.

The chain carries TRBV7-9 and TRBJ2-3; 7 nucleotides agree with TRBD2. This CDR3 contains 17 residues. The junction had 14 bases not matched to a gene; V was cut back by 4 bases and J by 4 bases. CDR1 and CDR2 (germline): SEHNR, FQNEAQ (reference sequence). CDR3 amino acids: CASSSNRGKGGADTQYF. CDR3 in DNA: TGTGCCAGCAGCTCCAATCGGGGAAAGGGAGGGGCAGATACGCAGTATTTT.

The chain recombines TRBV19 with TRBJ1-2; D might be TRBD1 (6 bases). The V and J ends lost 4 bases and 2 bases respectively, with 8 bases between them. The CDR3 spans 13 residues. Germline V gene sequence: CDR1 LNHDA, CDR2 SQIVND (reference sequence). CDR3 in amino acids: CASSTGHNYGYTF. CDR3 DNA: TGTGCCAGTAGTACGGGACACAACTATGGCTACACCTTC.

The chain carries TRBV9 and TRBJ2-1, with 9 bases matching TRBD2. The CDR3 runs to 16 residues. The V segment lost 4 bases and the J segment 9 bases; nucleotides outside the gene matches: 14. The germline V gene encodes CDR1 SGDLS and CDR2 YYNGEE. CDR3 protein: CASSLPRGGGAGEQFF. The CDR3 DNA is TGTGCCAGCAGCCTTCCCCGGGGCGGGGGGGCGGGTGAGCAGTTCTTC.

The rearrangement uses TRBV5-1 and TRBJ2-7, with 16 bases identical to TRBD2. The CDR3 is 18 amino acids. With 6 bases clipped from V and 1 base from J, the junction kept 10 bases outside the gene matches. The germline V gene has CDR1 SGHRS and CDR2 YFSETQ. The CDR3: CASTLGLAGGRYSYEQYF. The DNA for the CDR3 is TGCGCCAGCACCCTGGGACTAGCGGGGGGGCGTTATTCCTACGAGCAGTACTTC.

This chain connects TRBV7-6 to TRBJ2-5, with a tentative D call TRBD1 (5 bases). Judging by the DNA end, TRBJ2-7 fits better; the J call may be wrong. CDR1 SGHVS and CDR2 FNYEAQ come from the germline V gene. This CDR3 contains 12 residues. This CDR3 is CASSPRVGEQYF. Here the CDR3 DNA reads TGTGCCAGCAGCCCCAGGGTCGGCGAGCAGTACTTC.

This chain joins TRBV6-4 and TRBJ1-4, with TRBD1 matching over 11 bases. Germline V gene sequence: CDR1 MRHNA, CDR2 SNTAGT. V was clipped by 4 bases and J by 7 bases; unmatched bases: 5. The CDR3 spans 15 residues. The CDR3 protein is CASSGTGGVSEKLFF. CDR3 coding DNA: TGTGCCAGCAGTGGGACAGGGGGCGTGAGTGAAAAACTGTTTTTT.

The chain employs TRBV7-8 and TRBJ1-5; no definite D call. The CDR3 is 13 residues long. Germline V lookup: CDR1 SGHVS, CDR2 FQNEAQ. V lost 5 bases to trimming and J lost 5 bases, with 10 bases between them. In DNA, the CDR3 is TGTGCCAGCAGCACTCAGGATTATCAGCCCCAGCATTTT. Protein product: CASSTQDYQPQHF.